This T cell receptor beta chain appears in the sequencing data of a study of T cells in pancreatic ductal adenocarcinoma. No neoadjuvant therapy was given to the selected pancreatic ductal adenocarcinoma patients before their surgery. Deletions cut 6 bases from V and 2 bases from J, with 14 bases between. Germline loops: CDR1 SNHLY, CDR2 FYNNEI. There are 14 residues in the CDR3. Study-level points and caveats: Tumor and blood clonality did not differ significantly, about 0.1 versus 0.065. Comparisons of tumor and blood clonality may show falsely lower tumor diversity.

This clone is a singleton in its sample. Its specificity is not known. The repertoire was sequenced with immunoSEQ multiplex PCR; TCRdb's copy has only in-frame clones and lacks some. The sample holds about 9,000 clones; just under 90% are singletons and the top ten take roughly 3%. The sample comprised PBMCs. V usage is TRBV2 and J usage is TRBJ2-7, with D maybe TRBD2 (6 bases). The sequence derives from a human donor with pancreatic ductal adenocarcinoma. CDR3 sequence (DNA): TGTGCCAGCAGGGGAGGACGGAACGCCTACGAGCAGTACTTC. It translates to CASRGGRNAYEQYF.